This TCR beta chain was retrieved from a study of blood T cell repertoires in COVID-19. This clone was observed once. Repertoires were generated with immunoSEQ multiplex PCR, while TCRdb's copy carries only in-frame clones and drops some. Among around 310,000 clones, 90% were seen once, and the ten largest hold approximately 0.98%. The germline V gene encodes CDR1 LGHNA and CDR2 YSLEER. The length of the CDR3 is 16 residues. V gave up 5 bases and J gave up 0 bases, with 16 bases separating them. The rearrangement uses TRBV4-3 and TRBJ1-2; D uncertain. The TCR sequence derives from a woman aged 35 to 49 with COVID-19, enrolled during active disease. The specimen sequenced was peripheral blood. The CDR3 loop is CASSFEGGRTNYGYTF. DNA for the CDR3: TGCGCCAGCAGCTTCGAAGGAGGAAGGACTAACTATGGCTACACCTTC.